This T cell receptor (beta chain) was observed in a study of regulatory T cells in long-lasting Graves disease. Study-wide findings and caveats: Owing to a sample size that was small, accuracy may have been reduced. Persistent disease favored TRBV28, TRBJ1-2 and TRBJ2-5.

In building TCR beta libraries, iRepertoire HTBI primers were used together with Arm-PCR of CDR3 regions. Using its own MiXCR run on the multiplex PCR reads, TCRdb lists one record per CDR3 protein. The sample shows 300,000 or so distinct CDR3 sequences, 15% to 20% of them seen only once. V was trimmed by 0 bases and J by 5 bases, leaving 22 bases between them. CDR3 size: 18 residues. Germline-derived CDR1 and CDR2 are SGHTA and FQGNSA. The sample holds many counts of this clonotype. The antigen is unknown. The time point denotes: persistent/refractory GD, antithyroid drugs over 5 years with positive TRAb. The TCR library was made from RNA that had been extracted from PBMCs in TRIzol.

This receptor was identified in a female donor with Graves disease. The chain recombines TRBV7-2 with TRBJ2-5; a weak D match, TRBD1 (7 bases). Sequences were derived from peripheral blood mononuclear cells (PBMCs), sampled when the disease was refractory, from a patient treated with antithyroid drugs. CDR3 DNA: TGTGCCAGCAGCTTAGCAGAGTGGGGGGACAGATCTTTGGAGACCCAGTACTTC. The encoded protein is CASSLAEWGDRSLETQYF.